These T cell receptor beta chains were read from a single sample in a study of cytomegalovirus exposure and HLA in healthy donors. Profiling relied on immunoSEQ multiplex PCR, and the TCRdb table lists in-frame clones only, not all of them. Among around 90,000 clones listed, less than 85% were seen once. What was sequenced was PBMCs. The receptors derive from a man aged 35 to 55 in good health and CMV-seropositive. Both conserved end residues are part of each CDR3. D genes are given only for firm matches. Clone size is not always given. Where it is, it says once, few, many or a class for expanded clones.

>TRBJ2-1|once|TRBD1|TRBV5-1
CASSLSPGQGPGNEQFF
TGCGCCAGCAGCTTGTCGCCGGGACAGGGTCCAGGGAATGAGCAGTTCTTC
>TRBJ2-7|few|NA|TRBV7-6
CASSLGQGYRYEQYF
TGTGCCAGCAGCTTAGGGCAGGGTTATCGATACGAGCAGTACTTC
>TRBJ1-1|NA|TRBD1|TRBV29-1
CSVARGRGFPEAFF
TGCAGCGTCGCGAGAGGCAGGGGGTTTCCTGAAGCTTTCTTT
>TRBJ1-1|NA|TRBD1|TRBV18
CASSTTGSTEAFF
TGTGCCAGCTCTACGACAGGGTCCACTGAAGCTTTCTTT
>TRBJ1-1|NA|NA|TRBV5-5
CASSLVSRGNTEAFF
TGTGCCAGCAGCTTGGTTTCCAGGGGGAACACTGAAGCTTTCTTT
>TRBJ1-5|NA|NA|TRBV2
CASSLRDSSNQPQHF
TGTGCCAGCAGTCTCAGGGATTCTAGCAATCAGCCCCAGCATTTT
>TRBJ1-1|NA|NA|TRBV7-2
CASSLAKNTEAFF
TGTGCCAGCAGCTTAGCCAAGAACACTGAAGCTTTCTTT
>TRBJ1-1|NA|NA|TRBV4-1
CASSQDGRVFNTEAFF
TGCGCCAGCAGCCAAGATGGCAGGGTGTTTAACACTGAAGCTTTCTTT
>TRBJ2-1|few|TRBD1|TRBV28
CASRTEDRLINEQFF
TGTGCCAGCAGAACCGAGGACAGGCTTATCAATGAGCAGTTCTTC
>TRBJ2-5|NA|TRBD1|TRBV7-8
CASSPRIPGQGKETQYF
TGTGCCAGCAGCCCTCGAATACCGGGACAGGGGAAGGAGACCCAGTACTTC
>TRBJ1-2|NA|TRBD1|TRBV14
CASSLLPGGADGYTF
TGTGCCAGCAGCCTTTTACCAGGGGGCGCAGACGGCTACACCTTC
>TRBJ1-1|NA|NA|TRBV27
CASSLSWREDTEAFF
TGTGCCAGCAGTTTATCGTGGAGGGAGGACACTGAAGCTTTCTTT
>TRBJ2-1|once|NA|TRBV11-1
CASSLAGLAGKTYNEQFF
TGTGCCAGCAGCTTAGCGGGTCTAGCTGGCAAAACCTACAATGAGCAGTTCTTC
>TRBJ2-5|NA|NA|TRBV29-1
CSVEGAETQYF
TGCAGCGTTGAAGGGGCAGAGACCCAGTACTTC
>TRBJ2-2|NA|TRBD2|TRBV7-9
CASRPLAGASGELFF
TGTGCCAGCAGGCCCCTAGCGGGGGCTTCCGGGGAGCTGTTTTTT
>TRBJ2-1|NA|NA|TRBV5-4
CASSPDSSSYNEQFF
TGTGCCAGCAGCCCGGACAGTAGCTCCTACAATGAGCAGTTCTTC
>TRBJ2-2|NA|TRBD1|TRBV9
CASSVAKGASTGELFF
TGTGCCAGCAGCGTAGCTAAGGGGGCGAGCACCGGGGAGCTGTTTTTT
>TRBJ2-2|NA|TRBD1|TRBV6-5
CASSVQGIRTGELFF
TGTGCCAGCAGTGTACAGGGGATTCGCACCGGGGAGCTGTTTTTT
>TRBJ1-2|NA|TRBD1|TRBV27
CASSFYGQGVYGYTF
TGTGCCAGCAGTTTTTATGGACAGGGGGTCTATGGCTACACCTTC
>TRBJ1-3|NA|NA|TRBV5-1
CASSSRTASTGGNTIYF
TGCGCCAGCAGCTCACGGACAGCTTCTACGGGCGGAAACACCATATATTTT
>TRBJ1-5|NA|NA|TRBV19
CASSTQLGLGQPQHF
TGTGCCAGTAGTACCCAACTAGGGCTCGGTCAGCCCCAGCATTTT
>TRBJ2-7|NA|TRBD2|TRBV7-2
CASSLGRTSTYEQYF
TGTGCCAGCAGCTTAGGTCGGACTAGCACTTACGAGCAGTACTTC
>TRBJ2-3|NA|NA|TRBV5-1
CASSLASGSTDTQYF
TGCGCCAGCAGCTTGGCCTCAGGTAGCACAGATACGCAGTATTTT
>TRBJ2-1|NA|NA|TRBV6-1
CASSVRRGSYNEQFF
TGTGCCAGCAGCGTTAGGCGGGGATCCTACAATGAGCAGTTCTTC
>TRBJ1-2|NA|TRBD1|TRBV19
CASRKRDRRAPNYGYTF
TGTGCCAGTAGGAAAAGGGACAGGCGGGCCCCTAACTATGGCTACACCTTC
>TRBJ2-5|NA|TRBD2|TRBV15
CATSDPTSEKETQYF
TGTGCCACCAGCGACCCGACTAGCGAAAAAGAGACCCAGTACTTC
>TRBJ1-4|NA|NA|TRBV7-9
CASSLGGGHSEKLFF
TGTGCCAGCAGCTTAGGGGGGGGCCATTCTGAAAAACTGTTTTTT
>TRBJ2-2|NA|TRBD1|TRBV6-5
CASRQGGSLGGELFF
TGTGCCAGCAGACAGGGGGGTTCCCTAGGAGGGGAGCTGTTTTTT
>TRBJ2-2|NA|TRBD1|TRBV11-2
CASSLTGTAGLSGELFF
TGTGCCAGCAGCTTGACCGGGACAGCCGGTTTGAGCGGGGAGCTGTTTTTT
>TRBJ2-5|NA|NA|TRBV6-1
CASAGTVMSETQYF
TGTGCCAGCGCGGGGACAGTTATGTCAGAGACTCAGTACTTC
>TRBJ2-3|once|NA|TRBV10-3
CATWSGGTDTQYF
TGTGCCACCTGGTCGGGGGGCACAGATACGCAGTATTTT
>TRBJ2-3|NA|NA|TRBV28
CASSLRQVTDTQYF
TGTGCCAGCAGTTTAAGGCAGGTGACAGATACGCAGTATTTT
>TRBJ2-3|NA|TRBD1|TRBV28
CASSGAARGQVGTDTQYF
TGTGCCAGCAGTGGGGCTGCGAGGGGACAGGTGGGCACAGATACGCAGTATTTT
>TRBJ2-7|NA|TRBD1|TRBV11-2
CASSADRVRYEQYF
TGTGCCAGCAGCGCCGACAGGGTCCGGTACGAGCAGTACTTC
>TRBJ2-2|once|TRBD2|TRBV9
CASSVRNLAAPTGELFF
TGTGCCAGCAGCGTACGGAACCTAGCGGCCCCAACCGGGGAGCTGTTTTTT
>TRBJ2-2|NA|TRBD2|TRBV23-1
CASSQGRERFYTGELFF
TGCGCCAGCAGTCAAGGGAGGGAACGATTTTACACCGGGGAGCTGTTTTTT
>TRBJ2-1|NA|TRBD2|TRBV5-1
CASSAGLAGLFYNEQFF
TGCGCCAGCAGCGCCGGACTAGCGGGATTGTTTTACAATGAGCAGTTCTTC
>TRBJ2-7|once|TRBD1|TRBV25-1
CASSENLRQGSTREQYF
TGTGCCAGCAGTGAAAACCTTAGACAGGGCAGTACTCGCGAGCAGTACTTC
>TRBJ2-1|NA|NA|TRBV4-2
CASSQAATGDEQFF
TGTGCCAGCAGCCAAGCCGCGACCGGGGATGAGCAGTTCTTC
>TRBJ1-1|once|NA|TRBV30
CAWSVGGTEAFF
TGTGCCTGGAGTGTAGGAGGGACTGAAGCTTTCTTT
>TRBJ1-4|NA|NA|TRBV6-1
CASNPTVRYEKLFF
TGTGCCAGCAATCCGACAGTCCGGTATGAAAAACTGTTTTTT
>TRBJ2-2|few|TRBD2|TRBV10-2
CASSETSGRAPGELFF
TGCGCCAGCAGTGAGACTAGCGGGAGGGCCCCCGGGGAGCTGTTTTTT
>TRBJ2-7|NA|NA|TRBV18
CASSLSGYEQYF
TGTGCCAGCTCCCTTAGCGGCTACGAGCAGTACTTC
>TRBJ1-1|NA|NA|TRBV5-1
CASSFSPGKSTEAFF
TGCGCCAGCAGCTTTTCCCCCGGGAAGTCCACTGAAGCTTTCTTT
>TRBJ1-1|NA|NA|TRBV30
CAWSLENTEAFF
TGTGCCTGGAGTTTAGAGAACACTGAAGCTTTCTTT
>TRBJ2-1|NA|TRBD2|TRBV27
CASSKTSPWDEQFF
TGTGCCAGCAGCAAGACTAGCCCCTGGGATGAGCAGTTCTTC
>TRBJ1-3|NA|TRBD1|TRBV6-1
CASSADRVAGNTIYF
TGTGCCAGCAGTGCGGACAGGGTAGCTGGAAACACCATATATTTT
>TRBJ2-7|once|NA|TRBV6-1
CASTGSIYEQYF
TGTGCCAGCACGGGGAGTATCTACGAGCAGTACTTC
>TRBJ2-5|NA|TRBD2|TRBV4-2
CASSPSPGGGPQETQYF
TGTGCCAGCAGCCCAAGTCCGGGCGGGGGACCGCAAGAGACCCAGTACTTC
>TRBJ2-5|NA|TRBD2|TRBV11-3
CASSLGSGLAEETQYF
TGTGCCAGCAGCTTAGGATCTGGACTAGCTGAGGAGACCCAGTACTTC